This note documents a single T cell receptor (beta chain) sequence. Its antigen is unidentified. This record comes from a study of cytomegalovirus exposure and HLA in healthy donors. The assay was immunoSEQ multiplex PCR, and TCRdb's table has in-frame clones only and misses some. The table has about 74,000 clones, around 94% seen once. General observations from the study: First-cohort TCR clusters were later found to tend to co-occur in the 120 or so validation repertoires. Reportedly, diagnosis of cytomegalovirus status by the classifier showed high specificity and sensitivity.

Trimming pared 2 bases from V and 0 bases from J, leaving 5 bases between. This CDR3 is built from 13 residues. Germline CDR1 GTSNPN, CDR2 SVGIG (reference sequence). J is TRBJ2-1 and V is TRBV30; D is uncertain. The TCR sequence derives from a woman younger than 30 in good health and CMV-seropositive. Sequenced sample: PBMCs. This CDR3 reads CAWSTGSYNEQFF. As DNA, the CDR3 is TGTGCCTGGAGTACGGGCTCCTACAATGAGCAGTTCTTC.